These 6 T cell receptor beta chains came from one sample sequenced in a study of cytomegalovirus exposure and HLA in healthy donors. Amplification used 60 Vbeta primers and 13 Jbeta primers. Clones were sequenced by immunoSEQ multiplex PCR, and TCRdb holds only the in-frame ones, with some missing. Of 170,000 or so clones detected, approximately 80% appear once; the ten largest clones hold 1.5% to 2%. Input material: PBMCs. These receptors originate from a woman aged 25 to 39 in good health and CMV-seronegative.

J is TRBJ2-1 and V is TRBV7-3; 16 bases fit TRBD2. The CDR3 has 16 residues. V shed 4 bases, J shed 7 bases, and the junction held 4 bases outside the gene matches. Looked up from germline, CDR1 is SGHTA and CDR2 is FQGTGA. The CDR3 loop is CASSSPGLAGGNEQFF. The CDR3 coding sequence is TGTGCCAGCAGCTCTCCGGGACTAGCGGGAGGGAATGAGCAGTTCTTC.

This clone has only one observation. The genes are TRBV9 and TRBJ1-2; D is perhaps TRBD1 (5 bases). The ends were cut back, 6 bases at V and 5 bases at J, with 17 bases in the middle. The CDR3 is made up of 14 amino acids. CDR1 is SGDLS, CDR2 YYNGEE, per germline. The CDR3 region is CASKGRFGFYGYTF. Written as DNA, the CDR3 is TGTGCCAGCAAGGGGAGGTTCGGCTTTTATGGCTACACCTTC.

V is TRBV5-4 and J is TRBJ1-2, with TRBD1 identical over 9 bases. The germline CDR1 and CDR2 sequences are SGHNT and YYREEE (reference sequence). With 3 bases clipped from V and 4 bases from J, the junction kept 4 bases outside the gene matches. CDR3 size: 14 residues. The CDR3 DNA reads as TGTGCCAGCAGCTCGGGGACAGGGTCCTATGGCTACACCTTC. Translation: CASSSGTGSYGYTF.

There are a few counts of this clone. This sequence joins TRBV9 and TRBJ1-1; D unresolved. CDR1 and CDR2 (germline): SGDLS, YYNGEE. V shed 2 bases and J shed 0 bases, with 5 bases lying between them. This CDR3 contains 13 residues. CDR3 loop: CASSVNMNTEAFF. DNA of the CDR3: TGTGCCAGCAGCGTTAATATGAACACTGAAGCTTTCTTT.

This chain uses TRBV4-3 with TRBJ2-7, with TRBD2 matching over 10 bases. This CDR3 has 15 residues. Germline CDR1 reads LGHNA; CDR2 reads YSLEER. The V gene end was trimmed by 3 bases and the J gene end by 2 bases; junction bases not matched to a gene: 4. CDR3 loop: CASSHTSGIAYEQYF. The CDR3 bases are TGCGCCAGCAGCCATACTAGCGGGATCGCCTACGAGCAGTACTTC.

The chain combines TRBV25-1 with TRBJ1-1; TRBD1 aligns across 7 bases. CDR1 is MGHDK and CDR2 is SYGVNS in the germline V gene. Trimming at V came to 1 base and at J to 4 bases, leaving 6 bases not matched to a gene. This CDR3 comprises 15 residues. CDR3 sequence (DNA): TGTGCCAGCAGTGAATTAAGGGGGCCGAGCACTGAAGCTTTCTTT. It codes for CASSELRGPSTEAFF.